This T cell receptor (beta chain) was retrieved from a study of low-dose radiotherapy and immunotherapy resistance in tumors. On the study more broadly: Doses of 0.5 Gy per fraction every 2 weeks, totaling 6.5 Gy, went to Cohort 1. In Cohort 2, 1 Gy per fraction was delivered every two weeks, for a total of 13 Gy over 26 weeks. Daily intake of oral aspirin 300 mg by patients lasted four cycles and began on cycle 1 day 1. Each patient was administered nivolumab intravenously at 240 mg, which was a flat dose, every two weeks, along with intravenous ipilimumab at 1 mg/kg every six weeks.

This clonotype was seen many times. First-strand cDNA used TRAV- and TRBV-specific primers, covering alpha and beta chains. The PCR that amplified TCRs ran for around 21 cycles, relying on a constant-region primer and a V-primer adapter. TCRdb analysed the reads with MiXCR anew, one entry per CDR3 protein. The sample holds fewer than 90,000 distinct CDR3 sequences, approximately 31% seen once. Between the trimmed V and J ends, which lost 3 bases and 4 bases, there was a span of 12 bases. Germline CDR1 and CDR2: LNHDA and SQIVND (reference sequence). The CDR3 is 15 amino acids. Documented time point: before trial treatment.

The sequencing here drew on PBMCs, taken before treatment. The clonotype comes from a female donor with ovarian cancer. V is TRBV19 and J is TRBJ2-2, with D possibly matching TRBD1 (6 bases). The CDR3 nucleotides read TGTGCCAGTAGTATTCGGACAGAGGTCACCGGGGAGCTGTTTTTT. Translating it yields CASSIRTEVTGELFF.